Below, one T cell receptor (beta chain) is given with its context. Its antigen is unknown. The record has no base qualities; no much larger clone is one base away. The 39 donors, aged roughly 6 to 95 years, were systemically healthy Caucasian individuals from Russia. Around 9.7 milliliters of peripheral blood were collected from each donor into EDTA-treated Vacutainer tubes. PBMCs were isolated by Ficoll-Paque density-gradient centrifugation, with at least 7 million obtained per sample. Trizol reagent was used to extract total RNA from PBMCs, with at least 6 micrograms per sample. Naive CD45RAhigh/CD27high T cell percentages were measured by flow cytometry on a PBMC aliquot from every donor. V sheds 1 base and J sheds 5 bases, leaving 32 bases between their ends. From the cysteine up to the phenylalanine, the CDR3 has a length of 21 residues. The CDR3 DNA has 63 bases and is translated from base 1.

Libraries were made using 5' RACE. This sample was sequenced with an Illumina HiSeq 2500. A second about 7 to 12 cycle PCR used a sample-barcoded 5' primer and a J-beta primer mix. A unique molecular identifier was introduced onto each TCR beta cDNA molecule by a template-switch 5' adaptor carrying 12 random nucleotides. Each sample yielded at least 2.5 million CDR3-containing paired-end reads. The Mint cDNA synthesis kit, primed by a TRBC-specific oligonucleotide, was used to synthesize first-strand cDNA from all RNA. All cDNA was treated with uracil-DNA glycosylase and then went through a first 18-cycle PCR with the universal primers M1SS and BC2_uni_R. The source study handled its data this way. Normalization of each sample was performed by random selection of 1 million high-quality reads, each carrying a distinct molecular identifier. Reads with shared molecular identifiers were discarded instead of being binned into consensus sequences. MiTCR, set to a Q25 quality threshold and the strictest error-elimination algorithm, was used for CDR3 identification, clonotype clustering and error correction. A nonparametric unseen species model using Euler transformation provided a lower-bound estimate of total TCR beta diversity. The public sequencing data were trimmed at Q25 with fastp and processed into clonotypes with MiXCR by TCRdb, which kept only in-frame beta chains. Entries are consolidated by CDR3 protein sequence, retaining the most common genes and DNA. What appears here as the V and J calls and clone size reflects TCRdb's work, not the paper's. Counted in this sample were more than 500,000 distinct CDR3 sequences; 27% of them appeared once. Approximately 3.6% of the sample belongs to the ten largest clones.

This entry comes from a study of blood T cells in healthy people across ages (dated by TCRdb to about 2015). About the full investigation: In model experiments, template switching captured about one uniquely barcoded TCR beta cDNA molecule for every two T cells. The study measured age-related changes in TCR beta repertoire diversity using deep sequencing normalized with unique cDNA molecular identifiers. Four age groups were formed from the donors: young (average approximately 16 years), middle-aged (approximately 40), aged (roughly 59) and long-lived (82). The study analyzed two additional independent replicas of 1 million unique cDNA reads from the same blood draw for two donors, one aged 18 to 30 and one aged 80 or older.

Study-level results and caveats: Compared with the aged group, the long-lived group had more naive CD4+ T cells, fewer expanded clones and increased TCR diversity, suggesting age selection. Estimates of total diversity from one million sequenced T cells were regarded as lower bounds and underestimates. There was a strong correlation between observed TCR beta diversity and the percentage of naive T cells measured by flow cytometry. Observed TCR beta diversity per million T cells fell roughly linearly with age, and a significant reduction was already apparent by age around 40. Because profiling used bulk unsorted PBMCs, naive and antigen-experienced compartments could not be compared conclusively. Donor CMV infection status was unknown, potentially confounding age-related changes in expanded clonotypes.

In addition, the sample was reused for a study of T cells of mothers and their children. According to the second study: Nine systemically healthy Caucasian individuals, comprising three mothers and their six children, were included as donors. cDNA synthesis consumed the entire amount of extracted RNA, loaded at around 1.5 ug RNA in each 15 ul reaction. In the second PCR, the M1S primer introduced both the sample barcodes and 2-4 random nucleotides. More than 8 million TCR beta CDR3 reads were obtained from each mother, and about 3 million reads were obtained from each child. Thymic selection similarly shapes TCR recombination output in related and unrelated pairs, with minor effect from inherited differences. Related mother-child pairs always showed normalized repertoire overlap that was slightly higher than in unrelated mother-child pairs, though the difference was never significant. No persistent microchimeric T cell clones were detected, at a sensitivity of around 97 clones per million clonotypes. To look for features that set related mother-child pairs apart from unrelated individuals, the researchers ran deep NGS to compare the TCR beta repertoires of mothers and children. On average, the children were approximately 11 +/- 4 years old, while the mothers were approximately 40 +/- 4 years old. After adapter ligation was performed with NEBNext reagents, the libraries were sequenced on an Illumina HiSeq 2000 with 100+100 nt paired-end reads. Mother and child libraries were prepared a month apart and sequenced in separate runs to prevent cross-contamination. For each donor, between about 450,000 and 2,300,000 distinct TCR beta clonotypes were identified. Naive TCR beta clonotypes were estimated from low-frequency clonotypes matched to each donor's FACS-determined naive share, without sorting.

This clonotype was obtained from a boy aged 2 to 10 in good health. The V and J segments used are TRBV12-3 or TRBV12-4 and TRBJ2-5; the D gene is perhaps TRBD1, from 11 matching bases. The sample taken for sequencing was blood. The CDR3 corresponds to CASSLGTGGLGDLAGVETQYF. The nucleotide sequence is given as TGTGCCAGCAGTTTAGGGACAGGGGGCTTGGGGGACCTAGCGGGAGTGGAGACCCAGTACTTC.